This T cell receptor (beta chain) stems from a study of T cell responses to AZD1222 COVID-19 vaccine. Study-level findings and limits: The study found Spike-specific TCR breadth and depth rose after two AZD1222 doses.

The CDR3 runs to 15 residues. Germline CDR1 SGHTS, CDR2 YDEGEE. Trimming removed 0 bases from V and 1 base from J, with 11 bases in between. Generated by immunoSEQ multiplex PCR, the TCRdb table keeps only in-frame clones and is missing some. The sample holds roughly 70,000 clones, about 90% seen once. For this clone: Its antigen remains unknown.

The clonotype originates from an adult who received the MenACWY meningococcal vaccine as a control. This specimen consisted of peripheral blood, obtained 28 days after the second dose of the MenACWY control vaccine. V gene TRBV5-8 combines with J gene TRBJ2-7; perhaps D is TRBD1 or TRBD2 (6 bases each). The CDR3 loop reads CASSLVPGASYEQYF. For the CDR3, the DNA is TGTGCCAGCAGCTTGGTGCCGGGGGCGTCCTACGAGCAGTACTTC.